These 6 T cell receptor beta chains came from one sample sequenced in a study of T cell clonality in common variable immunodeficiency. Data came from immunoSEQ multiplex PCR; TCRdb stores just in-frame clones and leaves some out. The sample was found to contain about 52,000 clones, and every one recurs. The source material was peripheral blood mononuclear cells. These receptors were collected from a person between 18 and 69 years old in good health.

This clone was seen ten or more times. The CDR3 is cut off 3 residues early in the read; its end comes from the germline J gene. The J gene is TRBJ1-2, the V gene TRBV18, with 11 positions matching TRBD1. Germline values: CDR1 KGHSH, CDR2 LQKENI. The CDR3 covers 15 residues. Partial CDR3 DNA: TGTGCCAGCTCACCCATATTGGGACAGGGGGAAGGC. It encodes CASSPILGQGEG. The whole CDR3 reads CASSPILGQGEGYTF.

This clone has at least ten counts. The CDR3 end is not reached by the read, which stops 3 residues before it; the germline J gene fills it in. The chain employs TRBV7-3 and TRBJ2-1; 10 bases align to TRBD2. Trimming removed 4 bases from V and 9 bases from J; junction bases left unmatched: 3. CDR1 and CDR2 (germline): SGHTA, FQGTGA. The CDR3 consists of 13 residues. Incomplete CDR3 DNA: TGTGCCAGCAGCTCTAGCGGGAGCTTTGAG. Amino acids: CASSSSGSFE. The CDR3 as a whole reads CASSSSGSFEQFF.

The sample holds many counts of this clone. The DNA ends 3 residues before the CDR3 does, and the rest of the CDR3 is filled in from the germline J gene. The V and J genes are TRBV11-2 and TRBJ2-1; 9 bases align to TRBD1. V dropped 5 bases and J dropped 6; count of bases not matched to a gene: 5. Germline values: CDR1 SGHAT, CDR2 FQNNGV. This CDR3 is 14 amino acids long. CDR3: CASSGYRGLNEQFF. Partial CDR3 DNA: TGTGCCAGCAGCGGATACAGGGGGCTCAATGAG.

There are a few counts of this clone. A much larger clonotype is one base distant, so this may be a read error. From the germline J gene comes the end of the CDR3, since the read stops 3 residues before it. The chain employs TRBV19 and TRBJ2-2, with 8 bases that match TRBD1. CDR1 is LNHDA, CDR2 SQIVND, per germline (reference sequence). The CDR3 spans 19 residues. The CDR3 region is CASSIDPTGVLSGANVLFF. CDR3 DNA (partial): TGTGCCAGTAGTATAGACCCGACAGGGGTCCTCTCTGGGGCCAACGTG. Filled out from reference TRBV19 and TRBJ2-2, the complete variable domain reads DGGITQSPKYLFRKEGQNVTLSCEQNLNHDAMYWYRQDPGQGLRLIYYSQIVNDFQKGDIAEGYSVSREKKESFPLTVTSAQKNPTAFYLCASSIDPTGVLSGANVLFFGEGSRLTVL.

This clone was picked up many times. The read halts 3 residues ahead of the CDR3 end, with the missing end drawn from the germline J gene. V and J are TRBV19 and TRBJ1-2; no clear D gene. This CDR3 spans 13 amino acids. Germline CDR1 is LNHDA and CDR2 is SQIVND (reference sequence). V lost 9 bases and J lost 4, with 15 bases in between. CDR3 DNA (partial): TGTGCCAGCAGCGAAACATCCGTCTATGGC. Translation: CASSETSVYG. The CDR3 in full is CASSETSVYGYTF.

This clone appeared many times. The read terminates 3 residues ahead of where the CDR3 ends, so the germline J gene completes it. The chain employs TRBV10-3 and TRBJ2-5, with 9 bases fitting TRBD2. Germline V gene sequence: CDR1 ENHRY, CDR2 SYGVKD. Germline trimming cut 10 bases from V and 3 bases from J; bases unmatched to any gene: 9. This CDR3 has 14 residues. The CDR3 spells CATSPSGVKETQYF. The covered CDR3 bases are TGTGCCACCTCTCCTAGCGGGGTAAAAGAGACC.